This T cell receptor (beta chain) was retrieved from a study of cytotoxic CD8 clonotypes in ibrutinib-treated CLL. Study-wide context: Patients: about 11 relapsed/refractory, fewer than 16 treatment-naive, 17 to 18 IGHV unmutated. Among the samples, the mean was about 260,000 productive templates and about 90,000 productive rearrangements. Study observations and caveats: At progression, clonality fell back toward baseline after rising at ibrutinib response.

Genomic DNA in a quantity of approximately 1.8 micrograms was derived from cryopreserved PBMCs for TCR beta libraries. Sequencing used immunoSEQ multiplex PCR; TCRdb keeps in-frame clones, though not all of them. The table includes fewer than 50,000 clones, 45% to 55% detected once. Between the trimmed V and J ends, which lost 6 bases and 2 bases, there was a span of 17 bases. The CDR3 spans 16 residues. Germline assignment: CDR1 SGHTA and CDR2 FQGNSA. With respect to this clone: Antigen: not known.

Source: PBMCs, taken after 12 months of ibrutinib treatment. The J gene is TRBJ2-1, the V gene TRBV7-2; D assignment may be TRBD1 or TRBD2 (6 bases each). The sequence was obtained from a human donor with chronic lymphocytic leukemia. The CDR3 nucleotides are TGTGCCAGCAGAGTCGTTCGCGGGACAACCTACAATGAGCAGTTCTTC. Encoded protein: CASRVVRGTTYNEQFF.